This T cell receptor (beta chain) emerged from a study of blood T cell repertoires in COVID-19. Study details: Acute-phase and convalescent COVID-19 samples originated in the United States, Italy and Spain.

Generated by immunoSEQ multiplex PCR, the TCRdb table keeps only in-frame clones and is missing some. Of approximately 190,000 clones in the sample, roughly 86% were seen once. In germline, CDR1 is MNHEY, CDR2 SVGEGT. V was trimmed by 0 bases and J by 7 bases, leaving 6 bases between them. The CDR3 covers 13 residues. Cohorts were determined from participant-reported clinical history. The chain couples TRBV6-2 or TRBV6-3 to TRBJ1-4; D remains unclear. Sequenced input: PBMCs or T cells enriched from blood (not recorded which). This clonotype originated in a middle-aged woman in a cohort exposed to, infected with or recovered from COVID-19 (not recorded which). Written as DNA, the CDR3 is TGTGCCAGCAGTTACTCGATAGCTGAAAAACTGTTTTTT. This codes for CASSYSIAEKLFF.